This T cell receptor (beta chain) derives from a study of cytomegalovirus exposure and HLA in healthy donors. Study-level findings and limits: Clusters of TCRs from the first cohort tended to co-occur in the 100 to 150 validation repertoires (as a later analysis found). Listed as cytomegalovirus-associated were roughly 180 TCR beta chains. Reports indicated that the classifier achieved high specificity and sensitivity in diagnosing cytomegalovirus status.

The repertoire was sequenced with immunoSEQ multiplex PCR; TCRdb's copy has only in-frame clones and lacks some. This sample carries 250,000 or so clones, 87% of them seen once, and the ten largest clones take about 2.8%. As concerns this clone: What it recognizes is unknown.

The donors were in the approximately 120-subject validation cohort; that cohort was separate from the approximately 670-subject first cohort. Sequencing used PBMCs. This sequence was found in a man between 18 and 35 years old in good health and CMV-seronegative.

In DNA, the CDR3 is TGTGCCAGCGCAGGGGGTTCCGCCGGGGAGCTGTTTTTT. Protein sequence: CASAGGSAGELFF. This chain connects TRBV2 to TRBJ2-2, with 7 positions matching TRBD1. Germline V gene data show CDR1 as SNHLY and CDR2 as FYNNEI. The CDR3 contains 13 residues. Trimming took 8 bases from V and 6 from J; bases not matched to a gene: 6.